One and the same sample provided the 23 T cell receptor beta chains below, sequenced in a study of immune heterogeneity within non-small cell lung tumors. Bulk tumor genomic DNA constituted the template, at around 610 ng per sample. Taken during surgery, several biopsies per primary tumor were spaced as far apart as possible within the tumor mass. Patients went through curative surgery, and their non-small cell lung cancer was untreated and newly diagnosed. Multiplex PCR amplified TCR beta CDR3 with 32 V and 13 J primers. MiXCR was run by TCRdb on the multiplex PCR reads, yielding one entry per CDR3 protein. The repertoire consists of about 2,900 distinct CDR3 sequences, with roughly 45% occurring once and the leading ten covering roughly 50%. Specimen: lung tumor tissue. Source of these receptors: a man in his sixties with non-small cell lung cancer.

The chain is built from TRBV7-2 and TRBJ2-3; possibly TRBD2 for D (7 bases). This CDR3 has 14 residues. Per the germline V gene, CDR1 is SGHTA and CDR2 is FQGNSA. V lost 8 bases, J lost 3 bases, and 15 bases lay in between. CDR3 in DNA: TGTGCCAGCCAAGTGGGGGGGCCAACAGATACGCAGTATTTT. Its protein product is CASQVGGPTDTQYF.

V gene TRBV28 combines with J gene TRBJ1-1; a weak D match, TRBD1 (6 bases). Between the trimmed V and J ends, which lost 4 bases and 0 bases, there was a span of 12 bases. CDR3 size: 15 residues. From germline, CDR1 is MDHEN and CDR2 SYDVKM. In DNA form, the CDR3 reads TGTGCCAGCAGTTGGACAGTATTAATGAACACTGAAGCTTTCTTT. Amino acid sequence: CASSWTVLMNTEAFF. The entire variable domain, with the rest obtained from reference TRBV28 and TRBJ1-1, is as follows: DVKVTQSSRYLVKRTGEKVFLECVQDMDHENMFWYRQDPGLGLRLIYFSYDVKMKEKGDIPEGYSVSREKKERFSLILESASTNQTSMYLCASSWTVLMNTEAFFGQGTRLTVV.

This clonotype is deemed medium-sized. The chain recombines TRBV30 with TRBJ2-1; D may be TRBD1 (6 bases). Germline V gene data show CDR1 as GTSNPN and CDR2 as SVGIG (reference sequence). V was shortened by 2 bases and J by 7 bases, with 12 bases between the two germline ends. CDR3 size: 13 residues. This CDR3 reads CAWSTGHLNEQFF. For the CDR3, the DNA is TGTGCCTGGAGTACGGGACATTTGAATGAGCAGTTCTTC.

The chain couples TRBV29-1 to TRBJ2-7; TRBD2 matches 7 bases. The CDR3 has 13 residues. Germline V gene data show CDR1 as SQVTM and CDR2 as ANQGSEA. With 5 bases clipped from V and 4 bases from J, the junction kept 8 bases outside the gene matches. For the CDR3, the DNA is TGCAGCGTTAGAGGGGACGGGAGGTACGAGCAGTACTTC. Residues: CSVRGDGRYEQYF.

This clonotype qualifies as medium-sized. V and J are TRBV11-2 and TRBJ2-3; D call uncertain. Germline assignment: CDR1 SGHAT and CDR2 FQNNGV. The V gene lost 3 bases and the J gene lost 4 bases, with 8 bases spanning the gap. The CDR3 covers 13 residues. In DNA, the CDR3 is TGTGCCAGCAGCTTTTTTGACGCAGATACGCAGTATTTT. Its protein is CASSFFDADTQYF.

This clonotype is categorized as medium-sized (0.01 to 0.1%). The V and J genes are TRBV10-3 and TRBJ2-7, with D possibly being TRBD2 (5 bases). The V gene's germline CDR1 is ENHRY and CDR2 SYGVKD. The CDR3 sequence is 12 residues long. V was clipped by 6 bases and J by 6 bases, with 12 bases between them. The CDR3 is CAISSGNTEQYF. The CDR3 nucleotides are TGTGCCATCAGCTCGGGAAACACCGAGCAGTACTTC.

In this sample, this clonotype turned up a few times. The rearrangement joins TRBV7-2 to TRBJ2-1; 8 positions agree with TRBD1. J was trimmed by 3 bases and V by 1 base; bases with no gene match: 2. This CDR3 is 15 amino acids long. Per the germline V gene, CDR1 is SGHTA and CDR2 is FQGNSA. CDR3 bases: TGTGCCAGCAGCTTAGATACAGGGGGCTACAATGAGCAGTTCTTC. This encodes CASSLDTGGYNEQFF.

In this sample, this clonotype is medium-sized (0.01 to 0.1%). In DNA, the CDR3 is TGTGCCACCAGCACCAATACGGGGAATCAGCCCCAGCATTTT. Its protein product is CATSTNTGNQPQHF. This chain uses TRBV15 with TRBJ1-5; unclear D gene. The germline CDR1 and CDR2 sequences are LNHNV and YYDKDF (reference sequence). Trimming cost V 4 bases and J 4 bases, with 11 bases left between them. The length of the CDR3 is 14 residues.

This clonotype is classed as medium-sized. This chain joins TRBV15 and TRBJ2-7; tentatively, D is TRBD1 (6 bases). Germline CDR1 is LNHNV and CDR2 is YYDKDF (reference sequence). The CDR3 extends over 14 amino acids. Trimming shortened V by 4 bases and J by 3 bases, and 13 bases separated the two germline ends. The CDR3 DNA sequence: TGTGCCACCAGCATTGGGACACCGAACTACGAGCAGTACGTC. Its translation: CATSIGTPNYEQYV.

The CDR3: CASRPLLAGDPYEQYF. In nucleotides, the CDR3 is TGTGCCAGCAGGCCCCTACTAGCGGGAGACCCCTACGAGCAGTACTTC. This chain uses TRBV6-2 or TRBV6-3 with TRBJ2-7; 11 nucleotides match TRBD2. CDR3 length equals 16 residues. CDR1 and CDR2 (germline): MNHEY, SVGEGT. The V gene end was trimmed by 6 bases and the J gene end by 2 bases; junction bases not matched to a gene: 9.

The V and J genes are TRBV3-1 and TRBJ1-2, with unresolved D. Trimming stripped 2 bases from V and 3 bases from J, with 7 bases between. This CDR3 region has 13 residues. Per germline, CDR1 LGHDT and CDR2 YNNKEL (reference sequence). The CDR3 sequence is CASSQQAHYGYTF. Written as DNA, the CDR3 is TGTGCCAGCAGCCAACAGGCCCACTATGGCTACACCTTC.

This clonotype is medium-sized within its sample. J is TRBJ2-3 and V is TRBV7-9, with 10 nucleotides matching TRBD2. The CDR3 loop spans 17 amino acids. The germline V gene has CDR1 SEHNR and CDR2 FQNEAQ (reference sequence). Losses at the gene ends were 1 base for V and 0 bases for J; bases not matched to a gene: 4. As DNA, the CDR3 is TGTGCCAGCAGCTTAGATGTAGCGGGAGGAAGCACAGATACGCAGTATTTT. Translation gives CASSLDVAGGSTDTQYF. The full variable domain, rest sourced from reference TRBV7-9 and TRBJ2-3, is DTGVSQNPRHKITKRGQNVTFRCDPISEHNRLYWYRQTLGQGPEFLTYFQNEAQLEKSRLLSDRFSAERPKGSFSTLEIQRTEQGDSAMYLCASSLDVAGGSTDTQYFGPGTRLTVL.

In its sample, this clonotype is medium-sized. J is TRBJ2-6 and V is TRBV28; 11 nucleotides line up with TRBD2. The CDR3 is 18 amino acids. V trimming: 11 bases; J trimming: 0 bases; junction bases outside the gene matches: 12. Germline CDR1 is MDHEN and CDR2 is SYDVKM. The CDR3, as DNA: TGTGCCTCAAGGGGACTAGCGGTGAAGGACTCTGGGGCCAACGTCCTGACTTTC. It yields the protein CASRGLAVKDSGANVLTF.

On this clonotype itself: This could be a read error, since a much larger clone is one nucleotide away. The V gene is TRBV3-1, the J gene TRBJ2-5; 9 bases fit TRBD2. The CDR3 is made up of 15 amino acids. Germline CDR1 and CDR2: LGHDT and YNNKEL (reference sequence). The CDR3 coding sequence is TGTGACAGCAGCCAAGACACTAGCGGGTTGGAGACCCAGTACTTC. This gives the protein CDSSQDTSGLETQYF.

This clonotype came up a few times. The chain carries TRBV27 and TRBJ2-1; 7 bases line up with TRBD1. Looked up from germline, CDR1 is MNHEY and CDR2 is SMNVEV (reference sequence). Losses at the gene ends were 4 bases for V and 5 bases for J; bases not matched to a gene: 11. The CDR3 is made up of 16 amino acids. The CDR3 protein is CASSSSDRVDNNEQFF. DNA of the CDR3: TGTGCCAGCAGTTCCTCAGACAGGGTCGACAACAATGAGCAGTTCTTC.

This clonotype was recorded a few times. The chain joins TRBV29-1 to TRBJ1-2; perhaps TRBD1 as D (6 bases). V lost 5 bases to trimming and J lost 7 bases, with 14 bases between them. Germline V CDR1 and CDR2: SQVTM, ANQGSEA. CDR3 length equals 12 residues. The CDR3 is CSVPGGRGGYTF. The CDR3 coding sequence is TGCAGCGTTCCGGGGGGGCGCGGTGGCTACACCTTC.

Only one count was recorded for this clonotype. The genes are TRBV19 and TRBJ2-3; 8 nucleotides align to TRBD2. The CDR3 consists of 14 residues. Germline trimming cut 5 bases from V and 7 bases from J; bases unmatched to any gene: 8. Germline V CDR1 and CDR2: LNHDA, SQIVND (reference sequence). CDR3 region: CASSPTGGPNTQYF. In nucleotides, the CDR3 is TGTGCCAGTAGTCCAACGGGAGGGCCCAATACGCAGTATTTT.

The rearrangement joins TRBV6-1 to TRBJ2-7, with 12 positions matching TRBD1. Germline assignment: CDR1 MNHNS and CDR2 SASEGT. The CDR3 covers 16 residues. J was trimmed by 5 bases and V by 6 bases; bases with no gene match: 11. The CDR3 DNA is TGTGCCAGCAGCCGGGCACCGGGACAGGGGGCCGACGAGCAGTACTTC. Translation: CASSRAPGQGADEQYF.

By sample fraction, this clonotype is medium-sized. J is TRBJ2-2 and V is TRBV2; TRBD1 aligns across 9 bases. J lost 7 bases, V lost 7 bases, and 13 bases had no gene match. The CDR3 contains 16 residues. In germline, CDR1 is SNHLY, CDR2 FYNNEI. The CDR3: CASMEGTGLWRGELFF. The CDR3 DNA reads TGTGCCAGCATGGAAGGGACAGGGTTGTGGCGCGGGGAGCTGTTTTTT.

This chain links TRBV3-1 with TRBJ2-5; 8 bases fit TRBD2. CDR1 and CDR2 from the germline V gene are LGHDT and YNNKEL (reference sequence). J gave up 3 bases and V 3 bases, and 3 bases lay outside the gene matches. The CDR3 is 14 amino acids. CDR3 coding DNA: TGTGCCAGCAGCCATGGGACTAGAAAAGAGACCCAGTACTTC. This translates into CASSHGTRKETQYF.

The rearrangement joins TRBV7-9 to TRBJ1-3, with no clear D. Germline V gene lookup returns CDR1 SEHNR and CDR2 FQNEAQ (reference sequence). The CDR3 sequence is 16 residues long. The V gene lost 5 bases and the J gene lost 1 base, with 15 bases spanning the gap. The CDR3 reads CASSPGLAWSGNTIYF. DNA of the CDR3: TGTGCCAGCAGCCCCGGACTTGCATGGTCTGGAAACACCATATATTTT.

The J gene is TRBJ1-6, the V gene TRBV6-2 or TRBV6-3, with a weak D call TRBD1 (6 bases). Trimming shortened V by 5 bases and J by 9 bases, and 17 bases separated the two germline ends. Germline CDR1 and CDR2: MNHEY and SVGEGT. The length of the CDR3 is 15 residues. The CDR3 is CASSRRQAQGSPLHF. CDR3 bases: TGTGCCAGCAGTCGTCGACAGGCTCAAGGTTCACCCCTCCACTTT.

In its sample, this clonotype was seen a few times. The chain recombines TRBV11-1 with TRBJ2-5; the D call may be TRBD1 or TRBD2 (5 bases each). CDR1 and CDR2 from the germline V gene are SGHAT and FQDESV (reference sequence). The CDR3 length is 13 residues. With 4 bases removed from V and 5 bases from J, the gap between germline ends came to 11 bases. CDR3 sequence: CASSSGKGETQYF. The CDR3 coding sequence is TGTGCCAGCAGCTCGGGAAAGGGGGAGACCCAGTACTTC.